This TCR beta chain was documented in a study of shared clonotypes between healthy human individuals. Study outcomes and limitations: Generally, naive subsets (rather than memory subsets) showed larger estimated richness. Sampling covered nothing but blood. Tissue TCR repertoires likely differ from those found in blood.

Trimming removed 3 bases at V and 2 bases at J, with 17 bases between. The CDR3 contains 15 residues. Germline-derived CDR1 and CDR2 are SQVTM and ANQGSEA. Positively selected for CCR7, the CD45RO-negative cells used as naive CD8 cells excluded terminally differentiated effector memory CD45RA+ cells. Those who donated, Caucasian adults without exception, all lived in Nashville, Tennessee. In this sample, this clone turned up once. As yet, its antigen is unknown. Per the study methods: Junction-only immunoSEQ data arrived without quality scores, meaning filtering differed. TCRdb's table, derived via immunoSEQ multiplex PCR, lists solely in-frame clones and lacks some. V and J calls and clone size are given by that table; D and trimming were obtained from the DNA. This table has hundreds of thousands of clones, approximately 96% appearing once.

The chain uses TRBV29-1 and TRBJ2-7; tentative D call: TRBD2 (6 bases). This sequence was found in a man between 25 and 39 years old in good health. Material for sequencing was naive CD8+ T cells sorted from blood. CDR3 bases: TGCAGCGTTGAGATGCCCCGGGACTCTGCCTACGAGCAGTACTTC. This sequence encodes CSVEMPRDSAYEQYF.